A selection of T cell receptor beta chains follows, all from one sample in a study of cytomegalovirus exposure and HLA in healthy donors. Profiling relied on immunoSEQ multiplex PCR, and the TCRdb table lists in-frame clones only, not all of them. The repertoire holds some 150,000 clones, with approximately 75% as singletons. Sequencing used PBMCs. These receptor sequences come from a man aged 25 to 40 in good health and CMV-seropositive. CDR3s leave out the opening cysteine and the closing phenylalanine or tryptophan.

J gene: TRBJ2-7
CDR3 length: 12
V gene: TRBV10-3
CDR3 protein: AISESTDYYEQY

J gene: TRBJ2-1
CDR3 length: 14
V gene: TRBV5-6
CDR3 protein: ASSAGGPGAYNEQF

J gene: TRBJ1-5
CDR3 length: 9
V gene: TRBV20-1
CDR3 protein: SAVGVQPQH

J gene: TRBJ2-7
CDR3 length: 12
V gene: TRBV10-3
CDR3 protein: AIRGGTGSYEQY

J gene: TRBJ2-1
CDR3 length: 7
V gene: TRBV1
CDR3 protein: TSGDEQF

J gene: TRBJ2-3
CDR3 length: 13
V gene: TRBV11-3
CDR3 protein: ASSLGLEVTDTQY

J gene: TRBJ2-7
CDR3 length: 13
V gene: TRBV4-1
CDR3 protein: ASSQVGAGAYEQY

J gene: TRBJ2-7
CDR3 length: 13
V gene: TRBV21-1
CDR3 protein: ASSKVASSSYEQY

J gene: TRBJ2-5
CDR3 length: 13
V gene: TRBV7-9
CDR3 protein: ASSLDVSGAETQY

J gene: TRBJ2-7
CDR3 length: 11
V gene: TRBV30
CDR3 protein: AWSFGESYEQY

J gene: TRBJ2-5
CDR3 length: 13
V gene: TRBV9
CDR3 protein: ASSAGPPGWETQY

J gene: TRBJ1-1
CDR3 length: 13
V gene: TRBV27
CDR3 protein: ASSLLDRVNTEAF

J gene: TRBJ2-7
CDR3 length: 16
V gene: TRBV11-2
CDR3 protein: ASSLVVFDPGQEDEQY

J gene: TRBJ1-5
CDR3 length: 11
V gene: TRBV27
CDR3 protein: ASSLTGTQPQH

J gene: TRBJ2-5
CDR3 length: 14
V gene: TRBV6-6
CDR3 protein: ASSFGTSGHAETQY

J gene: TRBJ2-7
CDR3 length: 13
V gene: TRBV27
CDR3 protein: ASGSRGSGAYEQY

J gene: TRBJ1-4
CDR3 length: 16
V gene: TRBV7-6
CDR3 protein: ASSLAIGGGATNEKLF

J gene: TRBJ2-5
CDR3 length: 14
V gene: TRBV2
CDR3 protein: ASRPTRMLGAETQY

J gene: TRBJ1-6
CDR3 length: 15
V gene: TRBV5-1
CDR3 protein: ASSLGTAGQGMSPLH

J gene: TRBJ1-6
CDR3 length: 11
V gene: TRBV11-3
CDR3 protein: ASSHDRNSPLH

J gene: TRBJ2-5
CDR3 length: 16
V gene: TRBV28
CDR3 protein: ASSPPSGLLKWQETQY

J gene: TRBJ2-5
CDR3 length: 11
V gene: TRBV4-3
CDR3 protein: ASSQAYQETQY

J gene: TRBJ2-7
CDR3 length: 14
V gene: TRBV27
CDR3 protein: ASSLSLDRVPYEQY

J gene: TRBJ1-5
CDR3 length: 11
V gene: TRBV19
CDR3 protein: ASSISRGQPQH

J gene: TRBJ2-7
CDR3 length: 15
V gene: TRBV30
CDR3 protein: AWRTVPGGGASYEQY

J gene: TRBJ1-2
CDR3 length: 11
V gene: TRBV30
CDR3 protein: ASDGGSNYGYT

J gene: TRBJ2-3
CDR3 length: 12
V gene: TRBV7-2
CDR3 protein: ASSLDRGGDTQY

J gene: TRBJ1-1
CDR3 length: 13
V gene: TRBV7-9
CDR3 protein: ASSSWTVMNTEAF

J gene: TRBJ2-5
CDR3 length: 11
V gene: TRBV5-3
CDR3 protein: ARSAGLQETQY

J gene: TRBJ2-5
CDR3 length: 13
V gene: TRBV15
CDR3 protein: ATSRDTGNQETQY

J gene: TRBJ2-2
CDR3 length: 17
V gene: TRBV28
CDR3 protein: ASSLRLASGGPNTGELF

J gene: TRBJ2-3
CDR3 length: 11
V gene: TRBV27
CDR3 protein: ASSWGGTDTQY

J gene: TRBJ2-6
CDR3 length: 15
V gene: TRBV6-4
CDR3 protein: ASGGAGSTSGANVLT

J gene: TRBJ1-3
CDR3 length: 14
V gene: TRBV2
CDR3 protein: ASSLQGRNSGNTIY

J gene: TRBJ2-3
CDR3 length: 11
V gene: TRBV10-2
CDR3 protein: ASSESPPAAQY

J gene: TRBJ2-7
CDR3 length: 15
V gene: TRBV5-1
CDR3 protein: ASSLGVRAGGTYEQY

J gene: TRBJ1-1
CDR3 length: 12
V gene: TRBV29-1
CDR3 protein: SVEARAGRPEAF

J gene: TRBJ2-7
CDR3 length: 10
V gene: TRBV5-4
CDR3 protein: ASTDGAYEQY

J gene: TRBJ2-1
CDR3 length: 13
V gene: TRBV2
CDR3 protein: ASSSGTVGYNEQF

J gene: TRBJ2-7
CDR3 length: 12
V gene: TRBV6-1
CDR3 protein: ASSEIFRVREQY

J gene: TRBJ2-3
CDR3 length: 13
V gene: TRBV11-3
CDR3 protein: ASSPGTGPTDTQY

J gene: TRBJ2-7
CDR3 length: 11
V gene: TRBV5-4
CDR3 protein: ASSLVQDYEQY

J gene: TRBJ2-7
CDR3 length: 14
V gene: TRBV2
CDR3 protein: ASSEKSGGPNYEQY

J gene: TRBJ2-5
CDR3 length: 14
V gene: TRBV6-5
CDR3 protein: ASSYSGGWGRETQY

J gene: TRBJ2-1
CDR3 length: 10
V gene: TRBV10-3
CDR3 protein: ATGQGDNEQF

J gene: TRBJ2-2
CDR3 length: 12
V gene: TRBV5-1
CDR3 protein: ASELRRDTGELF

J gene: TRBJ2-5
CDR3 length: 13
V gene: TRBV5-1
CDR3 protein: ASSLSQTAEETQY

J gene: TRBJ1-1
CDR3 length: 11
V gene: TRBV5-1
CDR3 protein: ASSWTQGGSAF

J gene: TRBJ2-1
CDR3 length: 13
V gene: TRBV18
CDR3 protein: ASSPTQRADNEQF

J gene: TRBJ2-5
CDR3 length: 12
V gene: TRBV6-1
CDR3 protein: ASRDSGGQETQY

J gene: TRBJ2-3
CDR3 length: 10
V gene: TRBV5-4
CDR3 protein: ASSLGGSTQY

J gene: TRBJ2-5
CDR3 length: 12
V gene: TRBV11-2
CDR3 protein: ASSPGTGFETQY

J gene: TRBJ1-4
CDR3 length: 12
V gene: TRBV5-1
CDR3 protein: ASSPFATNEKLF

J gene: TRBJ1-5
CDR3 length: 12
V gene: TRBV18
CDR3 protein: ASSPTQGNQPQH

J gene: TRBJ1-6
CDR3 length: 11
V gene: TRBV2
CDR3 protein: ASSEQDNSPLH